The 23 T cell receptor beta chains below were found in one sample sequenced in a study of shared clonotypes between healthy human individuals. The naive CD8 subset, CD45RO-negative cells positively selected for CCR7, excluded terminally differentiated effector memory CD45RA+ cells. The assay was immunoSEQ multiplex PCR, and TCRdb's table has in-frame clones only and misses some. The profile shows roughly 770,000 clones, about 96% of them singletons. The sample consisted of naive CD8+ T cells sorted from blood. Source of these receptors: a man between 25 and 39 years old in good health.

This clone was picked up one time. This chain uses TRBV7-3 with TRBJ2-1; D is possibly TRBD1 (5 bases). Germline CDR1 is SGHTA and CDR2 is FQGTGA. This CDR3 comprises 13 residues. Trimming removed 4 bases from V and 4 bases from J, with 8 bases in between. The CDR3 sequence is CASSWGRYNEQFF. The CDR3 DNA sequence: TGTGCCAGCAGCTGGGGCCGGTACAATGAGCAGTTCTTC.

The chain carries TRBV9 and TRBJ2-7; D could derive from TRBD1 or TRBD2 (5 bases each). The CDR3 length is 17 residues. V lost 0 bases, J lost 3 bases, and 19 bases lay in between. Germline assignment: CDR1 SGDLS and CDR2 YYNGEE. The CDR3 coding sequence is TGTGCCAGCAGCGTAGACAGCCGAGGGGTGGCCTACTACGAGCAGTACTTC. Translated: CASSVDSRGVAYYEQYF.

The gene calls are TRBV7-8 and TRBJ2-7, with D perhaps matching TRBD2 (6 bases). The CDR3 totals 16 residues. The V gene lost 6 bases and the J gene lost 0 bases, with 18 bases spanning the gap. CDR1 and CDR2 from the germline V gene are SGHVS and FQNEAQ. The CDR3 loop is CASSSLARDRSYEQYF. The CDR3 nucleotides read TGTGCCAGCAGTTCATTGGCGCGGGACCGCTCCTACGAGCAGTACTTC. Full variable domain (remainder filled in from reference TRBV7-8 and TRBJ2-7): GAGVSQSPRYKVAKRGQDVALRCDPISGHVSLFWYQQALGQGPEFLTYFQNEAQLDKSGLPSDRFFAERPEGSVSTLKIQRTQQEDSAVYLCASSSLARDRSYEQYFGPGTRLTVT.

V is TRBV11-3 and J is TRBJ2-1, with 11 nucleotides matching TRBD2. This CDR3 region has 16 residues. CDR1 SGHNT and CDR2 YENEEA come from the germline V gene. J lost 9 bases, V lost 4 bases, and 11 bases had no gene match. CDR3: CASSSTSGVSRGEQFF. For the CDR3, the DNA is TGTGCCAGCAGCTCGACTAGCGGGGTCTCTCGGGGTGAGCAGTTCTTC.

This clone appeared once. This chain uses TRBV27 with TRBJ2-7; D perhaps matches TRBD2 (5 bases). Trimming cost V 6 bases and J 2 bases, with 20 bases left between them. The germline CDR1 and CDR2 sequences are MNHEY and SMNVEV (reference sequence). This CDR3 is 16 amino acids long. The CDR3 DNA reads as TGTGCCAGCAGACCCCCGGGAAGGGTTCTCGCCTACGAGCAGTACTTC. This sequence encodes CASRPPGRVLAYEQYF.

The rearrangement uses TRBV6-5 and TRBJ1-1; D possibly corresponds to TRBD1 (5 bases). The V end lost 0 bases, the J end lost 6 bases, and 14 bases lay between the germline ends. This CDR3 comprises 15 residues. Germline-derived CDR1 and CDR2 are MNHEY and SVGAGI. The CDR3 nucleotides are TGTGCCAGCAGTTACTCGACTCTGGACAATGCTGAAGCTTTCTTT. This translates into CASSYSTLDNAEAFF.

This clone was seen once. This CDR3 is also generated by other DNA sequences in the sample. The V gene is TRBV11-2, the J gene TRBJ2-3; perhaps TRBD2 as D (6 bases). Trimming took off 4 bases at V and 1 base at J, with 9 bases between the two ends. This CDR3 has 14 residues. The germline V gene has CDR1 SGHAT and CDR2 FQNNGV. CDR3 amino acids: CASSSTGGTDTQYF. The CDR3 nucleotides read TGTGCCAGCAGCTCGACGGGGGGCACAGATACGCAGTATTTT.

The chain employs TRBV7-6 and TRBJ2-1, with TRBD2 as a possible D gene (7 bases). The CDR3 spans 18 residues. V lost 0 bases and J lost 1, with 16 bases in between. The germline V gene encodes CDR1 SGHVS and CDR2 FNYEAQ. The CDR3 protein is CASSLALGGGRSYNEQFF. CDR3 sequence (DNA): TGTGCCAGCAGCTTAGCCCTCGGGGGCGGGAGATCCTACAATGAGCAGTTCTTC. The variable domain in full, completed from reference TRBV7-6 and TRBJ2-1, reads GAGVSQSPRYKVTKRGQDVALRCDPISGHVSLYWYRQALGQGPEFLTYFNYEAQQDKSGLPNDRFSAERPEGSISTLTIQRTEQRDSAMYRCASSLALGGGRSYNEQFFGPGTRLTVL.

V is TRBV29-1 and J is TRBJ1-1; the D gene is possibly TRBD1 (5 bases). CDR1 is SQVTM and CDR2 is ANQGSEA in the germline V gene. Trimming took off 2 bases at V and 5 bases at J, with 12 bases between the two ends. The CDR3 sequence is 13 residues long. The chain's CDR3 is CSVEWSGMTEAFF. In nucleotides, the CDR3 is TGCAGCGTTGAATGGTCAGGGATGACTGAAGCTTTCTTT.

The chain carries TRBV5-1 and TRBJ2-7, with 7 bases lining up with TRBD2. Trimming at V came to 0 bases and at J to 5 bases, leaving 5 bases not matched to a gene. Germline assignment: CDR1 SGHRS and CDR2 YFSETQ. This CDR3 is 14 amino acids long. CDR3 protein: CASSLETAGDEQYF. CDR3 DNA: TGCGCCAGCAGCTTGGAAACGGCGGGAGACGAGCAGTACTTC.

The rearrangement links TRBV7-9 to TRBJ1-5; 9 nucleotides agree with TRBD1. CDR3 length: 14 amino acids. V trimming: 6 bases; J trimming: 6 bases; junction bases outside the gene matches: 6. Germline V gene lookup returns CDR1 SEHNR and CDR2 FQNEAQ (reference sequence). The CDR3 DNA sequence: TGTGCCAGCAGTCAAACAGGGGGCGGTCAGCCCCAGCATTTT. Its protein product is CASSQTGGGQPQHF.

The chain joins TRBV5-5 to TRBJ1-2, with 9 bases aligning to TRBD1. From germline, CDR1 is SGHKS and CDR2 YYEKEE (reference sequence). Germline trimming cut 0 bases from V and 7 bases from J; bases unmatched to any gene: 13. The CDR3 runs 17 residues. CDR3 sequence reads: CASSLELTGTGYGGYTF. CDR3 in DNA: TGTGCCAGCAGCTTGGAACTAACCGGGACAGGGTATGGTGGCTACACCTTC.

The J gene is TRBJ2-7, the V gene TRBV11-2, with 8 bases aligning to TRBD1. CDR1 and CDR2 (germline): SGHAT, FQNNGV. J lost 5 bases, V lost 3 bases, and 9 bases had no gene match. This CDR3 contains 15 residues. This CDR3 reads CASSFDRGLIHEQYF. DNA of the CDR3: TGTGCCAGCAGCTTTGACAGGGGTTTGATCCACGAGCAGTACTTC.

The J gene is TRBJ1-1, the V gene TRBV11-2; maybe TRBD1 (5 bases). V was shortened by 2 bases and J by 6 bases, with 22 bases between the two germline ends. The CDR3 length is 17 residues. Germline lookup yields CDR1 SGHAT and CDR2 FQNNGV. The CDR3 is CASSLFRVSAGGPEAFF. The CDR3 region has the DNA TGTGCCAGCAGCTTATTCCGGGTTTCCGCCGGGGGTCCTGAAGCTTTCTTT.

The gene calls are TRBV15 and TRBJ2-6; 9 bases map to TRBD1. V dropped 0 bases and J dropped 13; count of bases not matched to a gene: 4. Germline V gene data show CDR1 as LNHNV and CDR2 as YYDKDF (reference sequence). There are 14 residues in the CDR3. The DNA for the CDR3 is TGTGCCACCAGCAGAGAACAGGGGGCCCAAGTCCTGACTTTC. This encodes CATSREQGAQVLTF.

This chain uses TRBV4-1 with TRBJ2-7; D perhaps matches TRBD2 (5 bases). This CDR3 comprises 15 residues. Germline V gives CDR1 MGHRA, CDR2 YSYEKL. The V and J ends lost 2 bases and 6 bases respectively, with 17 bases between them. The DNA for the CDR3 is TGCGCCAGCAGCCAAATTAGCACAGTCGAGGGCGAGCAGTACTTC. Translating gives CASSQISTVEGEQYF.

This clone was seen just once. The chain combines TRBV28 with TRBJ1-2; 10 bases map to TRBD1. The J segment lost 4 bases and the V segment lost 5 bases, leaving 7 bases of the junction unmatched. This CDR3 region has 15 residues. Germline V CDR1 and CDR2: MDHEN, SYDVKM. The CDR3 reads CASSDTGTGAYGYTF. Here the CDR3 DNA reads TGTGCCAGCAGTGATACCGGGACAGGGGCCTATGGCTACACCTTC.

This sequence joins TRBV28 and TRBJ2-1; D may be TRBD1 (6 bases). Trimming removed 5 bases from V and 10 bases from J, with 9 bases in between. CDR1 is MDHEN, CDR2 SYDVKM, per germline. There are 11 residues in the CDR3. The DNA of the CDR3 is TGTGCCAGCAGTCCGGGACACGAGCAGTTCTTC. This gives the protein CASSPGHEQFF.

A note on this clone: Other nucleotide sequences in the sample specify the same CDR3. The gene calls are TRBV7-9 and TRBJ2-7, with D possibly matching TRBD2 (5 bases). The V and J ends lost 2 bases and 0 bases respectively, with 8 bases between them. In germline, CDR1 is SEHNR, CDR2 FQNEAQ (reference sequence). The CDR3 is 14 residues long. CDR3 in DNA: TGTGCCAGCAGCTTACCGACTAACTCCTACGAGCAGTACTTC. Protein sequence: CASSLPTNSYEQYF.

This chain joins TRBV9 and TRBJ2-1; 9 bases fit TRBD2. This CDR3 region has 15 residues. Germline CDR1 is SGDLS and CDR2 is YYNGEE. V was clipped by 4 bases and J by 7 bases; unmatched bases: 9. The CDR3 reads CASSTPGLAVNEQFF. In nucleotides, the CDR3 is TGTGCCAGCAGCACCCCGGGACTAGCCGTAAATGAGCAGTTCTTC.

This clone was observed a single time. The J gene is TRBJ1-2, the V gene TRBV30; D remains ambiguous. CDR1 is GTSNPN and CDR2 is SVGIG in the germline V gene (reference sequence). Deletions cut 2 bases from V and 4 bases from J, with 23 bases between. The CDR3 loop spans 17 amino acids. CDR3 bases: TGTGCCTGGAGTCCAATCCGGGATCTAGAACCCCTCTATGGCTACACCTTC. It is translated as CAWSPIRDLEPLYGYTF. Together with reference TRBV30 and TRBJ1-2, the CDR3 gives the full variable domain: SQTIHQWPATLVQPVGSPLSLECTVEGTSNPNLYWYRQAAGRGLQLLFYSVGIGQISSEVPQNLSASRPQDRQFILSSKKLLLSDSGFYLCAWSPIRDLEPLYGYTFGSGTRLTVV.

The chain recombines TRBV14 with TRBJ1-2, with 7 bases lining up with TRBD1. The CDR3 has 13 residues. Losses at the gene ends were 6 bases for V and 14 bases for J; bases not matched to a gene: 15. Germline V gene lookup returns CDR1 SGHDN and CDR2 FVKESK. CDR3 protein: CASSQGQPSLRTF. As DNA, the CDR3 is TGTGCCAGCAGTCAGGGACAGCCCAGTCTGAGGACCTTC.

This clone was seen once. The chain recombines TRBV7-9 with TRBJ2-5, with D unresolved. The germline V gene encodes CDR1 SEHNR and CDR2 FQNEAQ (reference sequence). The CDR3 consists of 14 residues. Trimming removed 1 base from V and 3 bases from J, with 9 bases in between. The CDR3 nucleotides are TGTGCCAGCAGCTTAGTCATGGGAAAAGAGACCCAGTACTTC. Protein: CASSLVMGKETQYF.